These 3 T cell receptor beta chains share one sample of origin, sequenced in a study of regulatory dendritic cells for organ transplantation. The data were produced by immunoSEQ multiplex PCR, yet TCRdb's version contains in-frame clones alone and is incomplete. The sample consists of about 29,000 clones, 60% to 80% of them appearing once. The sequenced sample consisted of memory CD4+ T cells from blood. The subset is: CD45RO+ memory T cells. The source of these receptors is a human donor in good health.

CDR3 bases: TGTGCCAGCAGCCAACGACACGGAAGCTACGAGCAGTACTTC. Translated: CASSQRHGSYEQYF. The chain links TRBV7-2 to TRBJ2-7; no clear D. This CDR3 has 14 residues. Trimming took 5 bases from V and 3 from J, leaving 14 bases between them. Germline CDR1 and CDR2: SGHTA and FQGNSA.

The gene calls are TRBV15 and TRBJ1-1, with D hard to call. V lost 0 bases and J 0 bases, leaving 11 bases between the germline ends. The CDR3 totals 16 residues. CDR1 is LNHNV and CDR2 is YYDKDF in the germline V gene (reference sequence). CDR3 in amino acids: CATSRDYERMNTEAFF. The CDR3 DNA reads as TGTGCCACCAGCAGAGATTACGAACGGATGAACACTGAAGCTTTCTTT.

This clone was picked up a small number of times. The rearrangement links TRBV7-2 to TRBJ2-7, with TRBD2 matching over 8 bases. This CDR3 is 16 amino acids long. Germline CDR1 SGHTA, CDR2 FQGNSA. Losses at the gene ends were 4 bases for V and 5 bases for J; bases not matched to a gene: 13. The CDR3: CASSSAHGGGRNEQYF. The CDR3 DNA reads TGTGCCAGCAGCTCTGCGCACGGCGGGGGGCGAAACGAGCAGTACTTC.